A selection of T cell receptor beta chains follows, all from one sample in a study of blood T cell repertoires in COVID-19. Only in-frame clones appear in the TCRdb table, and some are missing; sequencing was by immunoSEQ multiplex PCR. The sample gives 250,000 to 350,000 clones, 75% to 90% of which show up once; 9.5% to 15% is in the top ten. Specimen: peripheral blood. Receptors originate from a woman aged 55-70 years with acute or convalescent COVID-19. Each CDR3 is given with its conserved first and last residue. Each record gives: CDR3 protein, CDR3 DNA, J gene, clone size, D gene, V gene. A D gene is named only where the DNA matches it firmly. Size is omitted from some rows. Given values are once, few, many or a class for expanded clones.

CDR3: CASTDRVGNTEAFF
DNA: TGTGCCAGTACAGACAGGGTCGGAAACACTGAAGCTTTCTTT
J: TRBJ1-1
size: -
D: TRBD1
V: TRBV19

CDR3: CASSITAGDGYTF
DNA: TGTGCCAGTAGTATAACTGCGGGGGATGGCTACACCTTC
J: TRBJ1-2
size: -
D: -
V: TRBV19

CDR3: CASCRFRTGGAGNSPLHF
DNA: TGTGCCAGCTGCCGATTCCGGACAGGGGGCGCGGGAAATTCACCCCTCCACTTT
J: TRBJ1-6
size: once
D: TRBD1
V: TRBV6-6

CDR3: CASSPFGGGNQPQHF
DNA: TGTGCCAGCTCCCCGTTTGGGGGGGGCAATCAGCCCCAGCATTTT
J: TRBJ1-5
size: -
D: -
V: TRBV18

CDR3: CASSSAPSANGELFF
DNA: TGTGCCAGCAGCTCAGCCCCTTCCGCGAACGGGGAGCTGTTTTTT
J: TRBJ2-2
size: -
D: -
V: TRBV7-9

CDR3: CASSFSETQYF
DNA: TGTGCCAGCAGCTTTTCTGAGACCCAGTACTTC
J: TRBJ2-5
size: -
D: -
V: TRBV5-6

CDR3: CASSYNQGGFMWHQPQHF
DNA: TGTGCCAGCAGTTATAATCAGGGAGGGTTCATGTGGCATCAGCCCCAGCATTTT
J: TRBJ1-5
size: -
D: -
V: TRBV6-2/TRBV6-3

CDR3: CASSLSSSGTFYGYTF
DNA: TGTGCCAGCAGTTTATCCAGCTCCGGGACATTCTATGGCTACACCTTC
J: TRBJ1-2
size: -
D: -
V: TRBV27

CDR3: CASSPHWDRNTGELFF
DNA: TGTGCCAGCAGCCCCCATTGGGACAGAAACACCGGGGAGCTGTTTTTT
J: TRBJ2-2
size: -
D: TRBD1
V: TRBV7-2

CDR3: CASSPDRAAGYTF
DNA: TGTGCCAGCAGCCCGGACAGGGCGGCTGGCTACACCTTC
J: TRBJ1-2
size: -
D: TRBD1
V: TRBV7-2

CDR3: CASSIRGLDTEAFF
DNA: TGTGCCAGTAGTATAAGGGGTTTGGACACTGAAGCTTTCTTT
J: TRBJ1-1
size: once
D: -
V: TRBV19

CDR3: CASSPTGGIYEQYF
DNA: TGTGCCAGCAGTCCAACAGGGGGCATTTACGAGCAGTACTTC
J: TRBJ2-7
size: -
D: TRBD1
V: TRBV28

CDR3: CATSFGGSTEAFF
DNA: TGTGCCACCAGTTTTGGGGGGTCCACTGAAGCTTTCTTT
J: TRBJ1-1
size: -
D: -
V: TRBV15

CDR3: CASSLAGVRGPGNTIYF
DNA: TGTGCCAGCAGTTTAGCGGGGGTCAGGGGACCCGGAAACACCATATATTTT
J: TRBJ1-3
size: -
D: -
V: TRBV27

CDR3: CASSLGDGTGSYGYTF
DNA: TGTGCCAGCAGCCTCGGGGACGGGACAGGGAGCTATGGCTACACCTTC
J: TRBJ1-2
size: -
D: TRBD1
V: TRBV14

CDR3: CASSLSIVCEKLFF
DNA: TGTGCCAGCAGCTTAAGCATAGTATGCGAAAAACTGTTTTTT
J: TRBJ1-4
size: -
D: -
V: TRBV7-3

CDR3: CATSRDNRALAEAFF
DNA: TGTGCCACCAGCAGAGATAACAGGGCGTTAGCTGAAGCTTTCTTT
J: TRBJ1-1
size: -
D: -
V: TRBV15

CDR3: CASSSVNTGELFF
DNA: TGTGCCAGCAGTTCAGTGAACACCGGGGAGCTGTTTTTT
J: TRBJ2-2
size: -
D: -
V: TRBV27

CDR3: CASSSTANTGELFF
DNA: TGTGCCAGCAGTTCGACAGCCAACACCGGGGAGCTGTTTTTT
J: TRBJ2-2
size: -
D: -
V: TRBV27

CDR3: CASSEVAFRNEQFF
DNA: TGTGCCAGCAGTGAAGTGGCATTCCGAAATGAGCAGTTCTTC
J: TRBJ2-1
size: few
D: -
V: TRBV6-1

CDR3: CASSPKNRGPRETQYF
DNA: TGTGCCAGCTCACCCAAGAACAGGGGGCCGAGGGAGACCCAGTACTTC
J: TRBJ2-5
size: -
D: TRBD1
V: TRBV18

CDR3: CATSGGQGDNTPFGTDTQYF
DNA: TGTGCCACCAGTGGCGGACAGGGGGACAATACGCCCTTTGGCACAGATACGCAGTATTTT
J: TRBJ2-3
size: -
D: TRBD1
V: TRBV24-1

CDR3: CASGRGSTYEQYF
DNA: TGTGCTAGTGGTCGAGGTAGCACCTACGAGCAGTACTTC
J: TRBJ2-7
size: -
D: -
V: TRBV12-5

CDR3: CASSLGRGTEAFF
DNA: TGTGCCAGCAGTTTGGGGCGAGGAACTGAAGCTTTCTTT
J: TRBJ1-1
size: -
D: -
V: TRBV28

CDR3: CASSQGVTRPQGELFF
DNA: TGTGCCAGCAGTCAGGGGGTTACAAGGCCGCAGGGGGAGCTGTTTTTT
J: TRBJ2-2
size: -
D: TRBD1
V: TRBV3-1/TRBV3-2

CDR3: CASSLNGAGEFTRFF
DNA: TGTGCCAGCAGCTTAAATGGGGCGGGAGAGTTTACCCGGTTCTTC
J: TRBJ2-1
size: once
D: TRBD2
V: TRBV7-9

CDR3: CASSKTGGFNEKLFF
DNA: TGTGCCAGCAGCAAAACAGGGGGCTTTAATGAAAAACTGTTTTTT
J: TRBJ1-4
size: -
D: TRBD1
V: TRBV3-1/TRBV3-2

CDR3: CASSSSGTGVLYGYTF
DNA: TGTGCCAGCAGCTCCTCCGGGACAGGGGTCTTGTATGGCTACACCTTC
J: TRBJ1-2
size: -
D: TRBD1
V: TRBV7-2

CDR3: CASSLGSGGVVTGELFF
DNA: TGTGCCAGCAGCTTAGGCAGCGGAGGGGTCGTCACCGGGGAGCTGTTTTTT
J: TRBJ2-2
size: -
D: -
V: TRBV7-3

CDR3: CASSWGDRGVQPQHF
DNA: TGTGCCAGCAGTTGGGGAGACAGGGGGGTGCAGCCCCAGCATTTT
J: TRBJ1-5
size: -
D: TRBD1
V: TRBV6-2/TRBV6-3

CDR3: CASSSPIQGVGKLFF
DNA: TGTGCCAGCAGCTCTCCGATCCAGGGCGTAGGGAAACTGTTTTTT
J: TRBJ1-4
size: -
D: -
V: TRBV6-5

CDR3: CAWSPWGGANEKLFF
DNA: TGTGCCTGGAGTCCTTGGGGGGGAGCTAATGAAAAACTGTTTTTT
J: TRBJ1-4
size: -
D: -
V: TRBV30

CDR3: CASSSGQGGEKLFF
DNA: TGTGCCAGCAGCTCAGGACAGGGAGGCGAAAAACTGTTTTTT
J: TRBJ1-4
size: -
D: TRBD1
V: TRBV9

CDR3: CASTLTGWEPQHF
DNA: TGTGCCAGTACCCTGACAGGCTGGGAGCCCCAGCATTTT
J: TRBJ1-5
size: -
D: -
V: TRBV19

CDR3: CASRPQGAYEQYF
DNA: TGTGCCAGCAGGCCCCAGGGGGCCTACGAGCAGTACTTC
J: TRBJ2-7
size: -
D: TRBD1
V: TRBV3-1/TRBV3-2

CDR3: CASSLDFTSRDGYTF
DNA: TGTGCCAGCAGCTTAGATTTTACCTCGAGGGATGGCTACACCTTC
J: TRBJ1-2
size: -
D: -
V: TRBV11-2

CDR3: CASSDRQGGSYNEQFF
DNA: TGTGCCAGCAGCGACCGACAGGGCGGCTCCTACAATGAGCAGTTCTTC
J: TRBJ2-1
size: -
D: TRBD1
V: TRBV9

CDR3: CASSPGTSGFLISYEQYF
DNA: TGTGCCAGCAGCCCAGGGACTAGCGGATTCCTGATTTCCTACGAGCAGTACTTC
J: TRBJ2-7
size: -
D: TRBD2
V: TRBV7-8

CDR3: CAISEFSGLAGGPRTGELFF
DNA: TGTGCCATCAGTGAGTTTAGTGGACTAGCGGGAGGGCCGCGAACCGGGGAGCTGTTTTTT
J: TRBJ2-2
size: -
D: TRBD2
V: TRBV10-3

CDR3: CASSLGDRVSGANVLTF
DNA: TGTGCCAGCAGCTTGGGTGACAGGGTATCTGGGGCCAACGTCCTGACTTTC
J: TRBJ2-6
size: -
D: TRBD1
V: TRBV5-4

CDR3: CASSDLIPTENTEAFF
DNA: TGTGCCAGCTCCGACTTAATCCCGACAGAGAACACTGAAGCTTTCTTT
J: TRBJ1-1
size: -
D: -
V: TRBV18

CDR3: CASTPRNNYEQYF
DNA: TGTGCCAGCACGCCACGTAACAACTACGAGCAGTACTTC
J: TRBJ2-7
size: -
D: -
V: TRBV28

CDR3: CATSDRGQGIEQFF
DNA: TGTGCCACCAGTGATCGAGGACAGGGCATCGAGCAGTTCTTC
J: TRBJ2-1
size: -
D: TRBD1
V: TRBV24-1

CDR3: CASSEYGDLDYGYTF
DNA: TGTGCCAGCAGTGAATATGGGGACTTGGACTATGGCTACACCTTC
J: TRBJ1-2
size: -
D: -
V: TRBV6-1

CDR3: CASSEALMNTEAFF
DNA: TGTGCCAGCAGTGAGGCTCTCATGAACACTGAAGCTTTCTTT
J: TRBJ1-1
size: -
D: -
V: TRBV5-5

CDR3: CASSFSGRGDIQYF
DNA: TGTGCCAGCAGCTTTAGCGGGAGGGGGGACATTCAGTACTTC
J: TRBJ2-4
size: -
D: TRBD2
V: TRBV7-2

CDR3: CASSSYRGGSPYEQYF
DNA: TGTGCCAGCAGCTCCTACAGAGGCGGGAGTCCATACGAGCAGTACTTC
J: TRBJ2-7
size: -
D: TRBD2
V: TRBV7-8

CDR3: CATSEAGTAIQETQYF
DNA: TGTGCCACCAGTGAGGCCGGGACAGCTATTCAAGAGACCCAGTACTTC
J: TRBJ2-5
size: -
D: TRBD1
V: TRBV24-1

CDR3: CASSYVAPSGANVLTF
DNA: TGTGCCAGCAGTTACGTAGCCCCCTCTGGGGCCAACGTCCTGACTTTC
J: TRBJ2-6
size: -
D: -
V: TRBV6-6

CDR3: CASSLGGAGGLNEQFF
DNA: TGTGCCAGCAGCTTGGGAGGAGCGGGGGGTCTCAATGAGCAGTTCTTC
J: TRBJ2-1
size: -
D: TRBD2
V: TRBV5-4

CDR3: CASTGREGYGYTF
DNA: TGTGCCAGCACCGGCCGGGAGGGATATGGCTACACCTTC
J: TRBJ1-2
size: -
D: -
V: TRBV5-4

CDR3: CASRMTGVKSYEQYF
DNA: TGTGCCAGCAGGATGACAGGGGTTAAGTCCTACGAGCAGTACTTC
J: TRBJ2-7
size: -
D: TRBD1
V: TRBV6-5

CDR3: CASSYVRTKNTGELFF
DNA: TGTGCCAGCAGCTATGTGAGGACAAAGAACACCGGGGAGCTGTTTTTT
J: TRBJ2-2
size: -
D: -
V: TRBV11-1

CDR3: CSVVSATGANYYGYTF
DNA: TGCAGCGTTGTCTCGGCGACAGGGGCCAATTACTATGGCTACACCTTC
J: TRBJ1-2
size: few
D: TRBD1
V: TRBV29-1

CDR3: CASSVGLAGYNEQFF
DNA: TGTGCCAGCAGCGTAGGACTAGCGGGGTACAATGAGCAGTTCTTC
J: TRBJ2-1
size: -
D: TRBD2
V: TRBV9

CDR3: CASSVDRGRGGYGYTF
DNA: TGTGCCAGCAGCGTAGACCGTGGCAGGGGCGGCTATGGCTACACCTTC
J: TRBJ1-2
size: -
D: -
V: TRBV9

CDR3: CASSLNGAGLAGTDTQYF
DNA: TGTGCCAGCAGCTTAAACGGGGCAGGACTAGCGGGAACAGATACGCAGTATTTT
J: TRBJ2-3
size: -
D: TRBD2
V: TRBV7-4

CDR3: CASSLSTSTDTQYF
DNA: TGTGCCAGCAGTTTGTCTACTAGCACAGATACGCAGTATTTT
J: TRBJ2-3
size: -
D: -
V: TRBV28